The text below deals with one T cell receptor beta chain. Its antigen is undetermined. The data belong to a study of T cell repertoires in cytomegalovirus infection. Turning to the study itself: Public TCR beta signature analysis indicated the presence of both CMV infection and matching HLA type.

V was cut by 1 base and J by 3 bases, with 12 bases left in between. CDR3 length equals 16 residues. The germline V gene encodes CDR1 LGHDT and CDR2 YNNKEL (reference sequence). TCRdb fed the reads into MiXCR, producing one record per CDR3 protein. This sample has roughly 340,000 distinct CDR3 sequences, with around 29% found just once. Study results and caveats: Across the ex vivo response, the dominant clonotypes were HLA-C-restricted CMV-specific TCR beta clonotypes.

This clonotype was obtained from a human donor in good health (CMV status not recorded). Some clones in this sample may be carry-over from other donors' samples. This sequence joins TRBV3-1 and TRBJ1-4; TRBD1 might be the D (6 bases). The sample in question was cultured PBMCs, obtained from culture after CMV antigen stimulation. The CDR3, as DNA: TGTGCCAGCAGCCAAGCGGGGGCGCCGGCTAATGAAAAACTGTTTTTT. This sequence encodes CASSQAGAPANEKLFF.